This entry lists 23 T cell receptor beta chains sequenced from one sample in a study of T cell responses to AZD1222 COVID-19 vaccine. Libraries were prepared by immunoSEQ multiplex PCR; TCRdb keeps only in-frame clonotypes and omits some of them. The profile covers some 150,000 clones, with about 86% appearing a single time and 5% to 6% taken by the ten largest. Source: peripheral blood, taken on day 0 of MenACWY control vaccination. These TCRs come from an adult in good health.

V gene TRBV13 combines with J gene TRBJ1-1; D gene unclear. Germline CDR1 is PRHDT and CDR2 is FYEKMQ (reference sequence). CDR3 length: 14 amino acids. Trimming shortened V by 4 bases and J by 4 bases, and 13 bases separated the two germline ends. CDR3 nucleotides: TGTGCCAGCAGCTGGGCATATTCGAGCACTGAAGCTTTCTTT. It codes for CASSWAYSSTEAFF.

The rearrangement links TRBV5-1 to TRBJ2-3, with 9 bases that match TRBD2. Losses at the gene ends were 6 bases for V and 1 base for J; bases not matched to a gene: 12. CDR1 SGHRS and CDR2 YFSETQ come from the germline V gene. There are 17 residues in the CDR3. Here the CDR3 DNA reads TGCGCCAGCACCCCTGGCGGGGGGGCCCCGGGCACAGATACGCAGTATTTT. Translation: CASTPGGGAPGTDTQYF.

DNA for the CDR3: TGTGCCAGCAGGTCCGGGACAGGGAATTTAGATACGCAGTATTTT. It is translated as CASRSGTGNLDTQYF. This chain uses TRBV11-2 with TRBJ2-3, with 9 bases matching TRBD1. The CDR3 extends over 15 amino acids. V trimming: 6 bases; J trimming: 5 bases; junction bases outside the gene matches: 9. Germline V gene data show CDR1 as SGHAT and CDR2 as FQNNGV.

This clone came up once. This chain links TRBV6-5 with TRBJ1-2; D is unclear. The V end lost 10 bases, the J end lost 4 bases, and 10 bases lay between the germline ends. CDR3 length: 11 amino acids. The germline V gene has CDR1 MNHEY and CDR2 SVGAGI. CDR3 loop: CAIGRTYGYTF. CDR3 in DNA: TGTGCCATAGGACGGACCTATGGCTACACCTTC.

The chain couples TRBV11-3 to TRBJ2-1; 10 nucleotides align to TRBD1. Germline values: CDR1 SGHNT, CDR2 YENEEA. Germline trimming cut 5 bases from V and 10 bases from J; bases unmatched to any gene: 11. The CDR3 covers 15 residues. The CDR3 spells CASSLRGTGVEEQFF. Written as DNA, the CDR3 is TGTGCCAGCAGCCTTAGAGGGACAGGGGTAGAAGAGCAGTTCTTC.

The gene calls are TRBV5-1 and TRBJ1-1; perhaps TRBD1 as D (5 bases). Germline V lookup: CDR1 SGHRS, CDR2 YFSETQ. V lost 1 base to trimming and J lost 1 base, with 8 bases between them. The CDR3 is 14 amino acids. CDR3 coding DNA: TGCGCCAGCAGCTTGCGACAGAGGAACACTGAAGCTTTCTTT. Its translation: CASSLRQRNTEAFF.

The chain is built from TRBV11-3 and TRBJ2-7, with a weak D call TRBD2 (7 bases). Germline V CDR1 and CDR2: SGHNT, YENEEA. The length of the CDR3 is 15 residues. V lost 0 bases to trimming and J lost 5 bases, with 14 bases between them. The CDR3 loop is CASSLDFTGRDEQYF. The DNA for the CDR3 is TGTGCCAGCAGCTTAGATTTCACAGGGAGGGACGAGCAGTACTTC.

The chain recombines TRBV7-2 with TRBJ1-2, with 7 bases matching TRBD1. The CDR3 totals 14 residues. Germline values: CDR1 SGHTA, CDR2 FQGNSA. V lost 5 bases to trimming and J lost 7 bases; unmatched junction nucleotides: 10. Here the CDR3 DNA reads TGTGCCAGCAGCATTGACAGGGTTCTCTCTGGCTACACCTTC. Translating it yields CASSIDRVLSGYTF.

The CDR3 region is CASSPPREGTGGFSPLHF. In DNA, the CDR3 is TGTGCCAGCTCACCACCAAGAGAGGGGACAGGGGGTTTTTCACCCCTCCACTTT. The chain is built from TRBV18 and TRBJ1-6, with 11 bases aligning to TRBD1. This CDR3 is 18 amino acids long. The germline gives CDR1 KGHSH, CDR2 LQKENI. With 0 bases clipped from V and 9 bases from J, the junction kept 10 bases outside the gene matches.

The chain has TRBV30 and TRBJ2-7; 10 bases line up with TRBD1. Germline CDR1 is GTSNPN and CDR2 is SVGIG (reference sequence). The CDR3 runs 12 residues. V lost 4 bases and J lost 6; bases outside the gene matches: 3. This CDR3 reads CAWNDRGREQYF. The CDR3 bases are TGTGCCTGGAATGACAGGGGGCGCGAGCAGTACTTC.

This clone was found a few times. The chain is built from TRBV10-2 and TRBJ2-3, with 10 bases matching TRBD2. The V gene's germline CDR1 is WSHSY and CDR2 SAAADI. The CDR3 covers 18 residues. V trimming: 5 bases; J trimming: 5 bases; junction bases outside the gene matches: 16. DNA of the CDR3: TGCGCCAGCAGTTTGTCAGCGGGGGGGAGTGGGTTACAAGATACGCAGTATTTT. Translating it yields CASSLSAGGSGLQDTQYF.

The gene calls are TRBV6-2 or TRBV6-3 and TRBJ2-5; D not certain. The CDR3 is made up of 12 amino acids. From germline, CDR1 is MNHEY and CDR2 SVGEGT. V was trimmed by 6 bases and J by 3 bases, leaving 8 bases between them. The CDR3 is CASSSTKETQYF. The CDR3 DNA reads as TGTGCCAGCAGCTCAACTAAAGAGACCCAGTACTTC.

This chain uses TRBV27 with TRBJ1-6; maybe TRBD1 (5 bases). Trimming shortened V by 4 bases and J by 7 bases, and 11 bases separated the two germline ends. The CDR3 has 14 amino acids. Germline V gives CDR1 MNHEY, CDR2 SMNVEV (reference sequence). This CDR3 reads CASSWGGYNSPLHF. The CDR3 DNA is TGTGCCAGCAGTTGGGGGGGATACAATTCACCCCTCCACTTT.

V gene TRBV18 combines with J gene TRBJ1-1, with D unresolved. The length of the CDR3 is 15 residues. The ends were cut back, 3 bases at V and 3 bases at J, with 14 bases in the middle. From germline, CDR1 is KGHSH and CDR2 LQKENI. The CDR3 bases are TGTGCCAGCTCACCGTTTCCTTACGCTTACACTGAAGCTTTCTTT. Its translation is CASSPFPYAYTEAFF. Variable domain in full (rest from reference TRBV18 and TRBJ1-1): NAGVMQNPRHLVRRRGQEARLRCSPMKGHSHVYWYRQLPEEGLKFMVYLQKENIIDESGMPKERFSAEFPKEGPSILRIQQVVRGDSAAYFCASSPFPYAYTEAFFGQGTRLTVV.

J is TRBJ2-6 and V is TRBV5-1; 7 bases fit TRBD1. Germline V gene sequence: CDR1 SGHRS, CDR2 YFSETQ. V lost 0 bases to trimming and J lost 0 bases; unmatched junction nucleotides: 6. This CDR3 is 18 amino acids long. The CDR3 loop reads CASSLDGQVYSGANVLTF. CDR3 nucleotide sequence: TGCGCCAGCAGCTTGGATGGACAGGTCTACTCTGGGGCCAACGTCCTGACTTTC. The full variable domain, with the rest looked up from reference TRBV5-1 and TRBJ2-6, is KAGVTQTPRYLIKTRGQQVTLSCSPISGHRSVSWYQQTPGQGLQFLFEYFSETQRNKGNFPGRFSGRQFSNSRSEMNVSTLELGDSALYLCASSLDGQVYSGANVLTFGAGSRLTVL.

This chain's CDR3 is CSARAGETQYF. The DNA of the CDR3 is TGCAGTGCTAGAGCAGGAGAGACCCAGTACTTC. V and J are TRBV20-1 and TRBJ2-5; no firm D call. V lost 1 base to trimming and J lost 4 bases, with 4 bases between them. Germline V gene lookup returns CDR1 DFQATT and CDR2 SNEGSKA (reference sequence). The CDR3 runs 11 residues.

The chain carries TRBV6-2 or TRBV6-3 and TRBJ2-6, with D unclear. V was clipped by 6 bases and J by 0 bases, with 18 bases between them. This CDR3 comprises 18 residues. Germline V gene lookup returns CDR1 MNHEY and CDR2 SVGEGT. The chain's CDR3 is CASSTRRNPGSGANVLTF. The CDR3 coding sequence is TGTGCCAGCAGCACTCGACGGAACCCAGGCTCTGGGGCCAACGTCCTGACTTTC.

This rearrangement joins TRBV7-9 to TRBJ1-4; 7 bases are a match to TRBD1. The ends lost 5 bases at V and 3 bases at J; junction bases unmatched: 12. The CDR3 is 17 amino acids. Germline V gives CDR1 SEHNR, CDR2 FQNEAQ (reference sequence). The CDR3 nucleotides are TGTGCCAGCAGCCTAGGGAGGGGGCGTTCTTCTAATGAAAAACTGTTTTTT. As protein: CASSLGRGRSSNEKLFF.

In nucleotides, the CDR3 is TGTGCCAGCAGCTTGGCCAAGACTAGCGGCACAGATACGCAGTATTTT. Translation: CASSLAKTSGTDTQYF. This rearrangement joins TRBV5-8 to TRBJ2-3; 8 bases match TRBD2. This CDR3 region has 16 residues. Germline V gene lookup returns CDR1 SGHTS and CDR2 YDEGEE. V dropped 0 bases and J dropped 1; count of bases not matched to a gene: 4.

V gene TRBV7-2 combines with J gene TRBJ1-3; D is unresolved. The ends were cut back, 1 base at V and 5 bases at J, with 6 bases in the middle. The V gene's germline CDR1 is SGHTA and CDR2 FQGNSA. The CDR3 sequence is 13 residues long. CDR3 sequence reads: CASSLGVRNTIYF. In nucleotides, the CDR3 is TGTGCCAGCAGCTTAGGGGTTAGAAACACCATATATTTT.

This clone was picked up a small number of times. The chain combines TRBV18 with TRBJ2-1; 10 bases agree with TRBD2. Losses at the gene ends were 3 bases for V and 5 bases for J; bases not matched to a gene: 7. The germline gives CDR1 KGHSH, CDR2 LQKENI. The CDR3 covers 16 residues. CDR3 nucleotides: TGTGCCAGCTCACCTCTGGATCTAGCGGGAGACAATGAGCAGTTCTTC. This gives the protein CASSPLDLAGDNEQFF.

The chain recombines TRBV30 with TRBJ1-4; 8 bases are a match to TRBD1. The CDR3 consists of 13 residues. The V segment lost 8 bases and the J segment 7 bases; nucleotides outside the gene matches: 9. CDR1 and CDR2 from the germline V gene are GTSNPN and SVGIG (reference sequence). CDR3 bases: TGTGCCCGTAACAGGGGGATCGGTGAAAAACTGTTTTTT. It specifies CARNRGIGEKLFF. Together with reference TRBV30 and TRBJ1-4, the CDR3 gives the full variable domain: SQTIHQWPATLVQPVGSPLSLECTVEGTSNPNLYWYRQAAGRGLQLLFYSVGIGQISSEVPQNLSASRPQDRQFILSSKKLLLSDSGFYLCARNRGIGEKLFFGSGTQLSVL.

The chain has TRBV13 and TRBJ2-2; 8 nucleotides agree with TRBD2. Germline CDR1 is PRHDT and CDR2 is FYEKMQ (reference sequence). V gave up 8 bases and J gave up 0 bases; unmatched junction bases: 20. The CDR3 sequence is 20 residues long. As DNA, the CDR3 is TGTGCCAGCGTACTATACGGCGGGAGGACCTACTCGGCGAACACCGGGGAGCTGTTTTTT. Its translation: CASVLYGGRTYSANTGELFF.